In this sample, the clone carrying this TCR beta chain turned up a few times. The sample is drawn from a study of blood T cell repertoires in COVID-19. Study at large: PBMCs, B-cell-depleted T cells, or T cells were the source of the cDNA or gDNA that made up the material.

As originally analysed: Amplifying reference gene primers gave estimates of nucleated cell counts. The table came from immunoSEQ multiplex PCR; TCRdb's copy has only in-frame clones and leaves some out. V and J calls plus clone size are reproduced from that table; the DNA served to infer D and trimming. The sample has fewer than 200,000 clones; around 85% are singletons. Germline loops: CDR1 LNHDA, CDR2 SQIVND (reference sequence). CDR3 size: 15 residues. The trim removed 7 bases at V and 0 bases at J, leaving 8 bases unmatched. The chain has TRBV19 and TRBJ1-1, with 7 bases lining up with TRBD1. The TCR was taken from an older woman with acute or convalescent COVID-19. Source material: peripheral blood. CDR3 nucleotides: TGTGCCAGTAAAAGGACAGGTAATATGAACACTGAAGCTTTCTTT. Its protein is CASKRTGNMNTEAFF.